The present TCR beta chain was sequenced within a study of post-analysis software for immune sequencing data. Overall study context: The courses of disease that were included comprised relapsing-remitting, secondary progressive and progressive-relapsing multiple sclerosis.

Prepared libraries of TCR beta cDNA carried unique molecular identifiers. TCRdb itself ran the PCR reads through MiXCR, one entry per CDR3 protein. The table has around 250,000 distinct CDR3 sequences, 35% to 40% seen once; the top ten hold under 5.5%. Germline V CDR1 and CDR2: ENHRY, SYGVKD. The CDR3 runs to 14 residues. Overall study results and limits: People with multiple sclerosis had a significantly lower normalized Chao1 diversity than controls did. Patients had higher frequencies than controls of roughly five TRBV segments, including TRBV5-6, TRBV5-1 and TRBV20-1.

Remarks on this clonotype: Its antigen is unknown. This may come from a read error, since a much larger clone is one base off.

V usage is TRBV10-3 and J usage is TRBJ1-1; TRBD1 aligns across 8 bases. Sequencing was performed on blood. The source is a girl aged 10 to 17 with multiple sclerosis. The CDR3 is CATSGQGLNTEAFF. Written as DNA, the CDR3 is TGTGCCACCAGTGGACAGGGACTGAACACTGAAGCTTTCTTT.